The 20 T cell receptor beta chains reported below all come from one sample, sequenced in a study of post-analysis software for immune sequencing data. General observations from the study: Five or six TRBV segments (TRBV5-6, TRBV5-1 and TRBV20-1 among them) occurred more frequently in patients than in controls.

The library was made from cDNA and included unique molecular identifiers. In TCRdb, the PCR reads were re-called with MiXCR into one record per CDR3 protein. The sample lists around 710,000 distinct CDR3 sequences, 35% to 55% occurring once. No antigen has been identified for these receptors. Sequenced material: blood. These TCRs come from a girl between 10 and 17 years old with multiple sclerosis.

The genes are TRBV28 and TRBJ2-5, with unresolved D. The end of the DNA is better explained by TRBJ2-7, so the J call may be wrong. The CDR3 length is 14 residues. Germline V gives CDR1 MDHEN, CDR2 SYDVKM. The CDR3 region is CASKAVALIYEQYF. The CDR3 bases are TGTGCCAGCAAGGCGGTAGCCCTAATCTACGAGCAGTACTTC.

The CDR3: CAARPDSNQPQHF. The CDR3 region has the DNA TGTGCCGCCCGTCCAGATAGCAATCAGCCCCAGCATTTT. The rearrangement links TRBV6-1 to TRBJ1-5; D is unresolved. The germline V gene encodes CDR1 MNHNS and CDR2 SASEGT. This CDR3 spans 13 amino acids. The ends were cut back, 11 bases at V and 0 bases at J, with 11 bases in the middle.

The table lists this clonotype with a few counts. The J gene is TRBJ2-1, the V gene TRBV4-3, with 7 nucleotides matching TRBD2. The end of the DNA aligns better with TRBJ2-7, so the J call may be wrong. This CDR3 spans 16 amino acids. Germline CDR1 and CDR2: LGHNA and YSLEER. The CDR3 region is CASSLLGGSSYNEQYF. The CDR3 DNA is TGCGCCAGCAGCCTCCTGGGGGGGAGCTCCTACAATGAGCAGTACTTC.

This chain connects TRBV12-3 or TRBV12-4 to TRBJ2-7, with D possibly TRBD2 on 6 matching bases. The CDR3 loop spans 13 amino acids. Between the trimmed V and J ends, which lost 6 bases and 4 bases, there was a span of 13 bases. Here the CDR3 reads CASSPGGEYEQYF. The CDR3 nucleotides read TGTGCCAGCAGCCCCGGCGGGGAGTACGAGCAGTACTTC.

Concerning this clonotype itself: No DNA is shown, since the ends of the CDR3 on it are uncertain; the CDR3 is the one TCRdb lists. The CDR3 sequence: CASSSSTSLNTAYNEQFF. V gene TRBV27 combines with J gene TRBJ2-1; TRBD2 is the table's D call, not checked against the DNA. Looked up from germline, CDR1 is MNHEY and CDR2 is SMNVEV (reference sequence). The length of the CDR3 is 18 amino acids, counting both ends.

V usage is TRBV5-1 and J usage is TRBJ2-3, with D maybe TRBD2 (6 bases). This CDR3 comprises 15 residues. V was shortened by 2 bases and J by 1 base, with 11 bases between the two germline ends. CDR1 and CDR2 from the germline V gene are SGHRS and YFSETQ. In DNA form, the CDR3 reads TGCGCCAGCAGCTTCGGGGGTATCCGCACAGATACGCAGTATTTT. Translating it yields CASSFGGIRTDTQYF. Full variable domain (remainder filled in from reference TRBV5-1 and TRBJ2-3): KAGVTQTPRYLIKTRGQQVTLSCSPISGHRSVSWYQQTPGQGLQFLFEYFSETQRNKGNFPGRFSGRQFSNSRSEMNVSTLELGDSALYLCASSFGGIRTDTQYFGPGTRLTVL.

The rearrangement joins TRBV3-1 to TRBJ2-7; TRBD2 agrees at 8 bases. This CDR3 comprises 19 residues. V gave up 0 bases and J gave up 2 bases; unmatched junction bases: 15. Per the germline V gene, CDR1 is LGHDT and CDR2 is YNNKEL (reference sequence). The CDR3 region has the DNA TGTGCCAGCAGCCAAGAATCTGGACTAGCCCGAACTCCGCCCTACGAGCAGTACTTC. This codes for CASSQESGLARTPPYEQYF.

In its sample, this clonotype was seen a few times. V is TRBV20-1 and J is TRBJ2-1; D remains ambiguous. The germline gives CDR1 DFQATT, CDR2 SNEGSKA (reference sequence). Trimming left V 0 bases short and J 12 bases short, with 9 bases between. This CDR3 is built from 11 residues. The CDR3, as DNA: TGCAGTGCTAGAGAAGGCCCCGGGCAGTTCTTC. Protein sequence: CSAREGPGQFF.

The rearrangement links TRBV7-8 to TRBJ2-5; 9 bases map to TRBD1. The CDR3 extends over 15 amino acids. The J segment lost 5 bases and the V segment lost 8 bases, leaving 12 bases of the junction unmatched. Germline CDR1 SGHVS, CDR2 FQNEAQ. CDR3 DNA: TGTGCCAGCCAAGAGGTGACAGGGGGGTTGGAGACCCAGTACTTC. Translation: CASQEVTGGLETQYF.

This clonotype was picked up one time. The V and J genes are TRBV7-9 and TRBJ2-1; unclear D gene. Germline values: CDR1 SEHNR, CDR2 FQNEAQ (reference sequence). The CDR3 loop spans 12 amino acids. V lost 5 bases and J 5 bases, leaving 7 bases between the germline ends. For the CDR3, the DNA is TGTGCCAGCAGCCAACCTCACAATGAGCAGTTCTTC. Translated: CASSQPHNEQFF.

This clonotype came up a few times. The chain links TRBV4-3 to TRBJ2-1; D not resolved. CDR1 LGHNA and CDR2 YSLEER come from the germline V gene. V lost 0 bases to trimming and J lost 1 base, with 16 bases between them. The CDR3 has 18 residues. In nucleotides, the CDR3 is TGCGCCAGCAGCCAAGATCTCTGGGTGGTAGGATCCTACAATGAGCAGTTCTTC. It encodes CASSQDLWVVGSYNEQFF.

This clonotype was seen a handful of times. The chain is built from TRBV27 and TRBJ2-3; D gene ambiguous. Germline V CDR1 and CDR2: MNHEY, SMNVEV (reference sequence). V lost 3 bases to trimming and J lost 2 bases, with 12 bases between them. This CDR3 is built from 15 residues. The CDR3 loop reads CASSLQDPSTDTQYF. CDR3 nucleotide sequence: TGTGCCAGCAGTTTGCAGGACCCGTCCACAGATACGCAGTATTTT.

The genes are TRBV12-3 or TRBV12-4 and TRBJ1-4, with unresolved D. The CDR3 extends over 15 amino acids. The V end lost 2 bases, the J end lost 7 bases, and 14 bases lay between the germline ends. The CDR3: CASSLSHSGIEKLFF. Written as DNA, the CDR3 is TGTGCCAGCAGTTTAAGTCACAGCGGCATTGAAAAACTGTTTTTT.

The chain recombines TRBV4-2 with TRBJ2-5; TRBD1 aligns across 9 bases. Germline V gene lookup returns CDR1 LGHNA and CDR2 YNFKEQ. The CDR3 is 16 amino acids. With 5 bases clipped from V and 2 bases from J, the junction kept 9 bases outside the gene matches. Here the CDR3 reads CASSTGQGRRQETQYF. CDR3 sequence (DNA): TGTGCCAGCAGCACGGGACAGGGACGGAGGCAAGAGACCCAGTACTTC.

CDR3 region: CASSPSRPIDEQFF. The CDR3, as DNA: TGCGCCAGCAGCCCCTCCCGCCCGATCGATGAGCAGTTCTTC. The V and J genes are TRBV5-1 and TRBJ2-1, with unresolved D. V was clipped by 4 bases and J by 8 bases, with 16 bases between them. In germline, CDR1 is SGHRS, CDR2 YFSETQ. CDR3 length: 14 residues.

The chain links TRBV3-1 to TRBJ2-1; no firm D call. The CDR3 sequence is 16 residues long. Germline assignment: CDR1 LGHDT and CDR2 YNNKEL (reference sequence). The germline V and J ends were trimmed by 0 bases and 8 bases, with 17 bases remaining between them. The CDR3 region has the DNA TGTGCCAGCAGCCAAGATGGTTCCCTAGTGGGCGATGAGCAGTTCTTC. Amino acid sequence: CASSQDGSLVGDEQFF.

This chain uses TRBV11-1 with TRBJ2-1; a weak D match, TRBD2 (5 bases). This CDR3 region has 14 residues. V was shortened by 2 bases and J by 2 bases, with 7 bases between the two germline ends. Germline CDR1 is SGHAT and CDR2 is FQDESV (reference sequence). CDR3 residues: CASSLTRPYNEQFF. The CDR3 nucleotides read TGTGCCAGCAGCTTAACTAGGCCCTACAATGAGCAGTTCTTC.

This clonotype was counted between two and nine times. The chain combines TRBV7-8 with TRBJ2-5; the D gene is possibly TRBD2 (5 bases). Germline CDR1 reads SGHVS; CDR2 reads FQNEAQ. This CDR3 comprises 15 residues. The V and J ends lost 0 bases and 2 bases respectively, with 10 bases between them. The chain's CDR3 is CASSLAAAGQETQYF. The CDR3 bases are TGTGCCAGCAGCTTAGCGGCTGCGGGTCAAGAGACCCAGTACTTC.

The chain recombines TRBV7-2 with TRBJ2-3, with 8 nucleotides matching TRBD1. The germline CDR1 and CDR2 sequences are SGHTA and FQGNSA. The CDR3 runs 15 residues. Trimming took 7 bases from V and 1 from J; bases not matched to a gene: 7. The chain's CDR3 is CASTQGGERTDTQYF. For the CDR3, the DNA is TGTGCCAGCACACAGGGGGGAGAGCGCACAGATACGCAGTATTTT. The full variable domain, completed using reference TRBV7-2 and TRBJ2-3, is GAGVSQSPSNKVTEKGKDVELRCDPISGHTALYWYRQSLGQGLEFLIYFQGNSAPDKSGLPSDRFSAERTGGSVSTLTIQRTQQEDSAVYLCASTQGGERTDTQYFGPGTRLTVL.

This CDR3 reads CASSEYASGTYNEQFF. DNA of the CDR3: TGTGCCAGCAGTGAATATGCTAGCGGCACCTACAATGAGCAGTTCTTC. V usage is TRBV25-1 and J usage is TRBJ2-1, with 7 bases aligning to TRBD2. This CDR3 is built from 16 residues. Looked up from germline, CDR1 is MGHDK and CDR2 is SYGVNS. The V and J ends lost 0 bases and 2 bases, in that order; junction bases with no gene match: 4. Full variable domain (rest looked up from reference TRBV25-1 and TRBJ2-1): EADIYQTPRYLVIGTGKKITLECSQTMGHDKMYWYQQDPGMELHLIHYSYGVNSTEKGDLSSESTVSRIRTEHFPLTLESARPSHTSQYLCASSEYASGTYNEQFFGPGTRLTVL.